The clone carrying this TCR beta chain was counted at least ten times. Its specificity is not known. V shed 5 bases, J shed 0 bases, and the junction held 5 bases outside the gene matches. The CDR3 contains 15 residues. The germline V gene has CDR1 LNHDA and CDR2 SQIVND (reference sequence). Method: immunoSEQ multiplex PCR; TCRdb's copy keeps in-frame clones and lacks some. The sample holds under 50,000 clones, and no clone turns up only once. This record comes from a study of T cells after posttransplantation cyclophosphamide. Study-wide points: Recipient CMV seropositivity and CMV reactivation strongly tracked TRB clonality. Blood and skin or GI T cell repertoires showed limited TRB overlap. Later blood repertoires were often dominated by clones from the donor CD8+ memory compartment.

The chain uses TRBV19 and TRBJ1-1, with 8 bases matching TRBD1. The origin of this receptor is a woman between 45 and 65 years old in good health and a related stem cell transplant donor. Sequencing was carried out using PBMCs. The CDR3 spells CASSEDRGMNTEAFF. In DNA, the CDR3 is TGTGCCAGTAGTGAAGACAGGGGCATGAACACTGAAGCTTTCTTT.